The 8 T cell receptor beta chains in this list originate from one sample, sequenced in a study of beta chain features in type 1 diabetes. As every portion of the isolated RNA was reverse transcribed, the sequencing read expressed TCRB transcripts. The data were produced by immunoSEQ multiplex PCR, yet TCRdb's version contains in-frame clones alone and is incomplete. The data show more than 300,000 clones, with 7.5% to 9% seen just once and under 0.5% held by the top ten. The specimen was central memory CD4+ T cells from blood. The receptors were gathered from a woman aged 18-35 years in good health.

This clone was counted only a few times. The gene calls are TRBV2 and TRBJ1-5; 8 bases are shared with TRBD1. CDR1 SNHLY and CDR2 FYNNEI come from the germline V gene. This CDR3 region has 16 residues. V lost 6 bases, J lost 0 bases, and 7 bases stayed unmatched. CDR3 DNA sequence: TGTGCCAGCAGAAAAACAGGGGGGGATAGCAATCAGCCCCAGCATTTT. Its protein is CASRKTGGDSNQPQHF.

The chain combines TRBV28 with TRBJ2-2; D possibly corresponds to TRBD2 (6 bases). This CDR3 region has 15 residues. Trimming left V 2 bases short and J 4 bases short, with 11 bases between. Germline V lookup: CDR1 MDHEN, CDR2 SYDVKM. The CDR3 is CASSLAGPTTGELFF. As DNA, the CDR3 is TGTGCCAGCAGTTTAGCGGGACCGACCACCGGGGAGCTGTTTTTT.

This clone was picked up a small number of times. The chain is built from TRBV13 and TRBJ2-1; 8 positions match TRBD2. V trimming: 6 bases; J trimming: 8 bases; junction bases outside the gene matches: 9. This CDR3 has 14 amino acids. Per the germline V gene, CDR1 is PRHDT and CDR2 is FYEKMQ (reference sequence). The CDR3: CASRKSGRGYEQFF. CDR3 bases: TGTGCCAGCAGAAAGAGCGGGAGAGGTTATGAGCAGTTCTTC.

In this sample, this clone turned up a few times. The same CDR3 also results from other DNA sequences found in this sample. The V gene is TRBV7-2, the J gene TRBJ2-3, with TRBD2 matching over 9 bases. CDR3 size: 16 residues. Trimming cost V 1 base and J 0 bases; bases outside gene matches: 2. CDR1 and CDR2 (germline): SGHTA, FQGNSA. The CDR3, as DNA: TGTGCCAGCAGCTTAGGCCTAGCGGGGAGCACAGATACGCAGTATTTT. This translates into CASSLGLAGSTDTQYF.

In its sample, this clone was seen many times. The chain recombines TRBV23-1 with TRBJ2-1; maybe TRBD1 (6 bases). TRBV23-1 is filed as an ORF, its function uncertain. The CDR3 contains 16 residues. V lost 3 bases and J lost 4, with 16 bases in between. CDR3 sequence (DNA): TGCGCCAGCAGTCATTGGGACACCGAACTTTACAATGAGCAGTTCTTC. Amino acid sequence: CASSHWDTELYNEQFF.

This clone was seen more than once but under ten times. CDR3 sequence reads: CASSSRTGGPTEAFF. The CDR3 coding sequence is TGTGCCAGCAGCTCCCGGACAGGGGGTCCCACTGAAGCTTTCTTT. V gene TRBV11-2 combines with J gene TRBJ1-1; 10 nucleotides match TRBD1. CDR1 and CDR2 from the germline V gene are SGHAT and FQNNGV. J lost 4 bases, V lost 4 bases, and 6 bases had no gene match. The CDR3 is 15 amino acids.

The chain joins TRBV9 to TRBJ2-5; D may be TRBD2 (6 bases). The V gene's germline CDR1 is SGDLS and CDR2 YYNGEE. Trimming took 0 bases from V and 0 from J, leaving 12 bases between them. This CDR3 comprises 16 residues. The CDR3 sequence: CASSVGIAEYQETQYF. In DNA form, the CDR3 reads TGTGCCAGCAGCGTAGGTATAGCGGAGTACCAAGAGACCCAGTACTTC.

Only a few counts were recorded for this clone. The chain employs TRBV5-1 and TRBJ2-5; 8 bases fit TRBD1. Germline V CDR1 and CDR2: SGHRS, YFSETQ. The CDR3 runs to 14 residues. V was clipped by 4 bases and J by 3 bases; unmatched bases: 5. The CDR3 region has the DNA TGCGCCAGCAGCCACGGACAGGGCAAAGAGACCCAGTACTTC. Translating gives CASSHGQGKETQYF. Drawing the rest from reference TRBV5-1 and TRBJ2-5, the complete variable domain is KAGVTQTPRYLIKTRGQQVTLSCSPISGHRSVSWYQQTPGQGLQFLFEYFSETQRNKGNFPGRFSGRQFSNSRSEMNVSTLELGDSALYLCASSHGQGKETQYFGPGTRLLVL.